Listed below are T cell receptor beta chains from one sample, sequenced in a study of vaccination effects on CD4 cells after COVID-19. These receptors lack a known antigen. Sequencing used immunoSEQ multiplex PCR; TCRdb keeps in-frame clones, though not all of them. In the table there are tens of thousands of clones, roughly 80% of which are singletons. This specimen was CD4+ T cells from PBMCs cultured without peptide, taken after COVID-19 vaccination. The receptors originated from a human donor who received a COVID-19 vaccine. Each CDR3 is given with its conserved first and last residue. A D gene is named only where the DNA matches it firmly. Clone size, where shown, is once, few, many, or a class for clones that have expanded.

v_call	clone_size	j_call	d_call	cdr3_aa	cdr3_nt
TRBV7-9	-	TRBJ2-4	-	CASSLGVGGGHIQYF	TGTGCCAGCAGCTTAGGGGTGGGAGGGGGGCACATTCAGTACTTC
TRBV6-1	-	TRBJ2-3	-	CASSSDGRGTDTQYF	TGTGCCAGCAGTTCGGACGGCAGAGGCACAGATACGCAGTATTTT
TRBV28	-	TRBJ1-2	-	CASSFLGGRGYTF	TGTGCCAGCAGTTTTCTAGGAGGGCGAGGCTACACCTTC
TRBV4-2	-	TRBJ2-1	-	CASSPRAGGDEQFF	TGTGCCAGCAGCCCCCGAGCGGGTGGGGATGAGCAGTTCTTC
TRBV7-2	once	TRBJ1-5	TRBD1	CASSLDRGGDQPQHF	TGTGCCAGCAGCTTAGACAGGGGAGGGGATCAGCCCCAGCATTTT
TRBV24-1	few	TRBJ1-5	-	CATVGEDVPEKPQHF	TGTGCCACCGTGGGGGAAGATGTGCCGGAAAAGCCCCAGCATTTT
TRBV18	-	TRBJ1-1	-	CASSPDMGSEAFF	TGTGCCAGCTCACCAGATATGGGATCTGAAGCTTTCTTT
TRBV2	-	TRBJ2-5	-	CASRPRDTIQETQYF	TGTGCCAGCAGACCCCGGGACACCATTCAAGAGACCCAGTACTTC
TRBV14	-	TRBJ2-2	TRBD2	CASSQESLAGRNTGELFF	TGTGCCAGCAGCCAAGAGTCACTAGCGGGGAGAAACACCGGGGAGCTGTTTTTT
TRBV6-2/TRBV6-3	-	TRBJ1-5	-	CASSYLVSNQPQHF	TGTGCCAGCAGTTACCTCGTGAGCAATCAGCCCCAGCATTTT
TRBV20-1	-	TRBJ1-3	-	CSASDRGSGNTIYF	TGCAGTGCTAGTGACCGGGGAAGTGGAAACACCATATATTTT
TRBV7-6	-	TRBJ1-6	TRBD1	CASSQTGWGNSPLHF	TGTGCCAGCAGCCAGACAGGGTGGGGCAATTCACCCCTCCACTTT
TRBV30	-	TRBJ2-2	-	CAWSGGAPGELFF	TGTGCCTGGAGTGGGGGGGCACCCGGGGAGCTGTTTTTT
TRBV7-8	-	TRBJ1-5	-	CASSFGPSNQPQHF	TGTGCCAGCAGCTTCGGGCCTAGCAATCAGCCCCAGCATTTT
TRBV28	-	TRBJ1-5	-	CASTVRANQPQHF	TGTGCCAGCACCGTGAGGGCCAATCAGCCCCAGCATTTT
TRBV5-1	-	TRBJ1-3	TRBD1	CASSLIPPGQGSGNTIYF	TGCGCCAGCAGCTTGATTCCCCCAGGACAGGGGTCTGGAAACACCATATATTTT
TRBV4-2	few	TRBJ2-1	-	CASSPPGGNEQFF	TGTGCCAGCAGCCCCCCTGGTGGGAATGAGCAGTTCTTC
TRBV9	few	TRBJ1-2	-	CASSVAAGNYGYTF	TGTGCCAGCAGCGTAGCGGCAGGCAACTATGGCTACACCTTC
TRBV14	-	TRBJ1-2	-	CASSQSAEPSFYGYTF	TGTGCCAGCAGCCAAAGCGCTGAACCGAGCTTCTATGGCTACACCTTC
TRBV5-1	few	TRBJ1-2	-	CASSPGGGRGWGYTF	TGCGCCAGCAGCCCGGGAGGGGGGAGAGGCTGGGGCTACACCTTC
TRBV27	-	TRBJ2-2	-	CASSTSWEAGELFF	TGTGCCAGCAGTACATCGTGGGAGGCCGGGGAGCTGTTTTTT
TRBV18	-	TRBJ1-1	-	CASSPFKNTEAFF	TGTGCCAGCTCACCATTCAAGAACACTGAAGCTTTCTTT
TRBV18	once	TRBJ2-1	-	CASSPSSDNEQFF	TGTGCCAGCTCACCGTCCAGCGACAATGAGCAGTTCTTC
TRBV7-2	-	TRBJ2-3	TRBD2	CASSLVGLAGAAEDTQYF	TGTGCCAGCAGCTTAGTAGGCCTAGCGGGGGCCGCCGAAGATACGCAGTATTTT
TRBV18	-	TRBJ1-5	-	CASSPRWGGDQPQHF	TGTGCCAGCTCACCGCGCTGGGGAGGGGATCAGCCCCAGCATTTT
TRBV3-1/TRBV3-2	-	TRBJ1-1	-	CASSQRFAGLEAFF	TGTGCCAGCAGCCAACGGTTCGCGGGTTTAGAAGCTTTCTTT
TRBV7-3	-	TRBJ2-2	-	CASSQTPIRENTGELFF	TGTGCCAGCAGTCAAACCCCAATTAGGGAGAACACCGGGGAGCTGTTTTTT
TRBV24-1	-	TRBJ1-2	-	CATSDGTVPNYEGYTF	TGTGCCACCAGTGATGGGACGGTGCCCAACTATGAAGGCTACACCTTC
TRBV3-1/TRBV3-2	-	TRBJ2-3	-	CASSHLSFSTDTQYF	TGTGCCAGCAGCCATTTGAGTTTTAGCACAGATACGCAGTATTTT
TRBV11-3	-	TRBJ2-1	-	CASSLVGGAGNEQFF	TGTGCCAGCAGCTTAGTTGGCGGAGCGGGTAATGAGCAGTTCTTC
TRBV25-1	-	TRBJ2-2	TRBD2	CASSDSGGTGELFF	TGTGCCAGCAGTGATAGCGGGGGGACCGGGGAGCTGTTTTTT
TRBV9	-	TRBJ1-4	-	CASSAGVGGGDEKLFF	TGTGCCAGCAGCGCGGGGGTTGGGGGGGGTGACGAAAAACTGTTTTTT
TRBV18	few	TRBJ1-1	TRBD1	CASSPQTGDTEAFF	TGTGCCAGCTCACCCCAAACAGGGGACACTGAAGCTTTCTTT
TRBV18	-	TRBJ2-1	TRBD2	CASSPVSGGFSSYNEQFF	TGTGCCAGCTCACCAGTTAGCGGGGGGTTTTCCTCCTACAATGAGCAGTTCTTC
TRBV19	-	TRBJ2-5	-	CASSTLRDNLQETQYF	TGTGCCAGTAGTACCCTCCGGGACAATCTACAAGAGACCCAGTACTTC
TRBV18	few	TRBJ1-1	-	CASSPAANTEAFF	TGTGCCAGCTCACCGGCAGCGAACACTGAAGCTTTCTTT
TRBV5-1	-	TRBJ2-2	TRBD2	CASSLDAGGTGELFF	TGCGCCAGCAGCTTGGATGCGGGGGGCACCGGGGAGCTGTTTTTT
TRBV5-1	-	TRBJ1-2	-	CASSLDSQSNYGYTF	TGCGCCAGCAGCTTGGACAGCCAATCTAACTATGGCTACACCTTC
TRBV29-1	once	TRBJ2-4	-	CSVEERRVAKNIQYF	TGCAGCGTTGAAGAGAGGAGGGTAGCCAAAAACATTCAGTACTTC
TRBV6-2/TRBV6-3	-	TRBJ1-4	-	CASSSSTGNRNEKLFF	TGTGCCAGCAGTTCGTCCACAGGAAACCGTAATGAAAAACTGTTTTTT
TRBV5-1	-	TRBJ2-5	TRBD1	CASSPKGASQETQYF	TGCGCCAGCAGCCCCAAGGGGGCCAGCCAGGAGACCCAGTACTTC
TRBV7-3	-	TRBJ2-5	TRBD2	CASSPFGGDQETQYF	TGTGCCAGCAGCCCCTTCGGGGGGGACCAAGAGACCCAGTACTTC
TRBV6-5	-	TRBJ1-2	-	CASSYSEGGGYTF	TGTGCCAGCAGTTACTCGGAGGGAGGGGGCTACACCTTC
TRBV7-9	-	TRBJ1-1	-	CASSLGTNTEAFF	TGTGCCAGCAGCCTCGGGACAAACACTGAAGCTTTCTTT
TRBV5-1	-	TRBJ1-5	TRBD1	CASSSIQGSPQHF	TGCGCCAGCAGCTCGATACAGGGGTCGCCCCAGCATTTT
TRBV10-3	-	TRBJ2-3	TRBD2	CAIRTSGGASDTQYF	TGTGCCATCAGGACTAGCGGGGGGGCCTCAGATACGCAGTATTTT
TRBV21-1	-	TRBJ1-2	-	CASSKGRNRDSGCF	TGTGCCAGCAGCAAAGGAAGGAACCGGGACAGTGGTTGCTTC
TRBV5-4	-	TRBJ1-1	-	CASSLSRTNTEAFF	TGTGCCAGCAGCTTGAGCCGGACTAACACTGAAGCTTTCTTT
TRBV24-1	-	TRBJ2-3	-	CATSDPTSRTDTQYF	TGTGCCACCAGTGATCCTACATCAAGGACAGATACGCAGTATTTT
TRBV27	-	TRBJ1-5	-	CASSLSLNSNQPQHF	TGTGCCAGCAGTTTAAGCCTAAATAGCAATCAGCCCCAGCATTTT
TRBV7-3	-	TRBJ2-2	-	CASSLDTGELFF	TGTGCCAGCAGCTTAGACACCGGGGAGCTGTTTTTT
TRBV6-5	-	TRBJ1-2	TRBD1	CASSRTGITYGYTF	TGTGCCAGCAGTCGGACAGGCATAACCTATGGCTACACCTTC
TRBV10-1	once	TRBJ2-3	TRBD1	CASSGRDRDTDTQYF	TGCGCCAGCAGTGGCCGGGACAGAGACACAGATACGCAGTATTTT
TRBV10-3	-	TRBJ2-5	TRBD1	CASSTGGHETQYF	TGTGCCAGCTCGACAGGGGGCCATGAGACCCAGTACTTC